The rows below give T cell receptor beta chains drawn from one sample of a study of post-analysis software for immune sequencing data. TCRdb reprocessed the PCR reads with MiXCR, giving one entry per CDR3 protein. The profile shows about 820,000 distinct CDR3 sequences, roughly 50% of them singletons. Sequencing was carried out using blood. The receptor set was obtained from a girl between 5 and 17 years old with multiple sclerosis. The CDR3 runs from the conserved cysteine through the conserved F or W. A D gene is named only where the DNA matches it firmly. Clone size is not always given. Where it is, it says once, few, many or a class for expanded clones.

j_call,d_call,clone_size,v_call,cdr3_aa,cdr3_nt
TRBJ2-7,-,-,TRBV10-3,CAISETAPTIYEQYF,TGTGCCATCAGTGAGACGGCCCCAACAATCTACGAGCAGTACTTC
TRBJ2-5,TRBD2,-,TRBV20-1,CSARDSIGGSPWETQYF,TGCAGTGCTAGAGATTCCATTGGCGGGAGCCCCTGGGAGACCCAGTACTTC
TRBJ2-7,TRBD1,few,TRBV10-3,CAISERTGVEQYF,TGTGCCATCAGTGAGCGGACAGGGGTCGAGCAGTACTTC
TRBJ1-2,-,few,TRBV15,CATSRGTANYGYTF,TGTGCCACCAGCAGAGGGACCGCTAACTATGGCTACACCTTC
TRBJ2-4,-,once,TRBV12-3/TRBV12-4,CASSFMSTLAKNIQYF,TGTGCCAGCAGTTTCATGAGTACCCTAGCCAAAAACATTCAGTACTTC
TRBJ2-7,TRBD1,-,TRBV20-1,CSAPGQESYEQYF,TGCAGTGCTCCCGGACAGGAGTCCTACGAGCAGTACTTC
TRBJ2-1,-,few,TRBV7-9,CASRSSAYNEQFF,TGTGCCAGCAGGTCCTCCGCCTACAATGAGCAGTTCTTC
TRBJ2-5,-,-,TRBV20-1,CSARDPRTIDYNEQYF,TGCAGTGCTAGAGATCCCAGGACTATCGACTACAATGAGCAGTACTTC
TRBJ2-5,TRBD1,few,TRBV7-8,CASSWDRLNGETQYF,TGTGCCAGCAGCTGGGACAGGCTGAACGGCGAGACCCAGTACTTC
TRBJ1-2,-,-,TRBV6-5,CASNSGTKDYGYTF,TGTGCCAGCAACTCCGGGACAAAAGACTATGGCTACACCTTC
TRBJ1-1,-,few,TRBV29-1,CSVGYGTEAFF,TGCAGCGTTGGGTACGGTACTGAAGCTTTCTTT
TRBJ1-5,TRBD1,-,TRBV4-1,CASSPWTGDNQPQHF,TGCGCCAGCAGTCCCTGGACAGGAGACAATCAGCCCCAGCATTTT
TRBJ2-6,-,-,TRBV21-1,CASSNDRPSSGASVLTF,TGTGCCAGCAGCAACGACAGACCGAGCTCTGGGGCCAGCGTCCTGACTTTC
TRBJ2-6,-,-,TRBV18,CASSPGFGGANVLTF,TGTGCCAGCTCACCAGGTTTTGGTGGGGCCAACGTCCTGACTTTC
TRBJ2-5,TRBD1,few,TRBV6-5,CASRFLGQSKETQYF,TGTGCCAGCAGGTTCCTGGGACAGTCGAAAGAGACCCAGTACTTC
TRBJ2-5,-,-,TRBV5-6,CVSSLSLHGVQETQYF,TGTGTCAGCAGCTTGAGCTTGCACGGGGTCCAAGAGACCCAGTACTTC
TRBJ2-1,TRBD2,-,TRBV5-1,CASSLAAGVHSYNEQFF,TGCGCCAGCAGCTTGGCCGCGGGGGTGCACTCCTACAATGAGCAGTTCTTC
TRBJ2-1,TRBD1,-,TRBV11-2,CASSSMQGQKSYNEQFF,TGTGCCAGCAGCTCCATGCAGGGACAGAAATCCTACAATGAGCAGTTCTTC
TRBJ2-1,-,few,TRBV20-1,CSARAGTWGNEQFF,TGCAGTGCTAGAGCCGGGACATGGGGCAATGAGCAGTTCTTC
TRBJ2-7,-,-,TRBV20-1,CSASNPAYEQYF,TGCAGTGCTAGCAACCCCGCCTACGAGCAGTACTTC
TRBJ2-1,TRBD2,-,TRBV29-1,CSASSGRNEQFF,TGCAGCGCATCTAGCGGGCGGAATGAGCAGTTCTTC
TRBJ2-3,-,-,TRBV5-1,CASTDMDTQYF,TGCGCCAGCACGGATATGGATACGCAGTATTTT
TRBJ1-4,-,-,TRBV6-5,CASSAGTAKNEKLFF,TGTGCCAGCAGTGCCGGGACGGCTAAGAATGAAAAACTGTTTTTT
TRBJ2-1,-,-,TRBV29-1,CSVEDRLGGSGDEQFF,TGCAGCGTTGAAGATCGGCTTGGGGGGAGTGGAGATGAGCAGTTCTTC
TRBJ2-1,-,-,TRBV10-3,CAISEFHEQFF,TGTGCCATCAGTGAGTTCCATGAGCAGTTCTTC
TRBJ2-7,-,-,TRBV21-1,CASFRTGAYEQYF,TGTGCCAGCTTCCGGACAGGGGCCTACGAGCAGTACTTC
TRBJ2-3,-,-,TRBV10-3,CAISENSPPTDTQYF,TGTGCCATCAGTGAGAACAGCCCCCCCACAGATACGCAGTATTTT
TRBJ2-1,TRBD2,-,TRBV29-1,CSVALAGSGNEQFF,TGCAGCGTTGCCCTAGCGGGAAGTGGCAATGAGCAGTTCTTC
TRBJ1-1,TRBD1,-,TRBV4-1,CASLSTGSYTEAFF,TGCGCCAGCCTTTCGACAGGGAGTTACACTGAAGCTTTCTTT
TRBJ1-2,-,-,TRBV20-1,CSARGEGDTSNYGYTF,TGCAGTGCTAGAGGGGAGGGGGACACCTCTAACTATGGCTACACCTTC
TRBJ2-7,TRBD2,few,TRBV20-1,CSARGGLAAPTSYEQYF,TGCAGTGCTAGAGGGGGACTAGCGGCGCCAACCTCCTACGAGCAGTACTTC
TRBJ2-1,-,-,TRBV3-1,CASSQDPARSSYNEQFF,TGTGCCAGCAGCCAAGACCCAGCCCGTAGCTCCTACAATGAGCAGTTCTTC
TRBJ1-4,-,-,TRBV5-1,CASRLDWTANEKLFF,TGCGCCAGCAGGCTGGACTGGACAGCAAATGAAAAACTGTTTTTT
TRBJ1-2,TRBD1,-,TRBV12-3/TRBV12-4,CASSLATTGHGYTF,TGTGCCAGCAGTTTAGCAACGACAGGGCATGGCTACACCTTC
TRBJ2-7,-,many,TRBV6-5,CASSFRGASYEQYF,TGTGCCAGCTCTTTTCGGGGGGCCTCCTACGAGCAGTACTTC
TRBJ2-7,TRBD1,-,TRBV12-3/TRBV12-4,CASSPYRQGPLYEQYF,TGTGCCAGCAGTCCTTATAGACAGGGTCCCCTCTACGAGCAGTACTTC
TRBJ2-1,TRBD1,-,TRBV3-1,CACSQDLLKGQARGYNEQFF,TGTGCCTGCAGCCAAGATCTTTTGAAAGGACAGGCAAGGGGGTACAATGAGCAGTTCTTC
TRBJ1-5,TRBD1,-,TRBV5-1,CASSLRTGDPPQHF,TGCGCCAGCAGCTTGCGAACAGGGGATCCGCCCCAGCATTTT
TRBJ2-4,-,-,TRBV7-8,CASSLGGGAGTDKNIQYF,TGTGCCAGCAGCTTAGGGGGAGGAGCCGGGACAGATAAAAACATTCAGTACTTC
TRBJ2-1,TRBD1,-,TRBV5-4,CASSSGGTYNEQFF,TGTGCCAGCAGCTCAGGGGGCACCTACAATGAGCAGTTCTTC
TRBJ2-3,-,-,TRBV5-1,CASSLVTAQNTDTQYF,TGCGCCAGCAGCTTGGTGACTGCCCAAAACACAGATACGCAGTATTTT
TRBJ2-1,TRBD2,-,TRBV20-1,CSAGAGPSQETQFF,TGCAGTGCTGGAGCGGGGCCCTCCCAAGAGACCCAGTTCTTC
TRBJ2-5,-,-,TRBV10-3,CAIGRSMKETQYF,TGTGCCATAGGGAGGTCCATGAAGGAGACCCAGTACTTC
TRBJ1-2,-,few,TRBV29-1,CSVEDGTNYGYTF,TGCAGCGTTGAAGACGGTACTAACTATGGCTACACCTTC
TRBJ2-1,TRBD2,-,TRBV7-2,CASSYVGTSTGNEQFF,TGTGCCAGCAGCTACGTCGGGACTAGCACGGGCAATGAGCAGTTCTTC
TRBJ2-6,-,few,TRBV11-1,CASSLTWGGGANVLTF,TGTGCCAGCAGCCTTACATGGGGCGGTGGGGCCAACGTCCTGACTTTC
TRBJ2-7,-,-,TRBV24-1,CATSDSQTGPEQYF,TGTGCCACCAGTGATTCCCAGACAGGACCCGAGCAGTACTTC
TRBJ2-6,-,-,TRBV20-1,CSARNRATGANVLTF,TGCAGTGCTAGGAACAGGGCCACTGGGGCCAACGTCCTGACTTTC
TRBJ2-3,-,few,TRBV20-1,CSAMSGPLSTDTQYF,TGCAGTGCTATGTCCGGGCCCCTTAGCACAGATACGCAGTATTTT
TRBJ1-2,TRBD1,-,TRBV7-9,CASSLLPLQGAISSGYTF,TGTGCCAGCAGCTTACTTCCCTTGCAGGGGGCTATCTCGAGTGGCTACACCTTC
TRBJ2-1,-,once,TRBV6-5,CASSYEPKIYNEQFF,TGTGCCAGCAGTTATGAGCCTAAAATCTACAATGAGCAGTTCTTC
TRBJ1-2,-,-,TRBV3-1,CASSQGGGGSYTF,TGTGCCAGCAGCCAAGGCGGCGGCGGAAGCTACACCTTC
TRBJ2-1,-,-,TRBV10-3,CAISEPVGTSGHNEQFF,TGTGCCATCAGTGAGCCTGTGGGAACCAGCGGACACAATGAGCAGTTCTTC
TRBJ2-7,-,-,TRBV27,CAGSPDLRYEQYF,TGTGCCGGCAGTCCGGATCTACGGTACGAGCAGTACTTC
TRBJ2-5,TRBD2,-,TRBV3-1,CASSQDYGLAGVRETQYF,TGTGCCAGCAGCCAAGACTATGGGCTAGCGGGAGTTAGAGAGACCCAGTACTTC
TRBJ2-1,-,-,TRBV30,CAWRDGLNFYNEQFF,TGTGCCTGGAGGGACGGGTTGAACTTCTACAATGAGCAGTTCTTC
TRBJ2-7,-,-,TRBV29-1,CSARHRAGDEQYF,TGCAGCGCCCGACACAGGGCGGGCGACGAGCAGTACTTC